This T cell receptor beta chain was sequenced during a study of beta chain features in type 1 diabetes. This clone was detected only a few times. The antigen is not known. The entirety of the isolated RNA underwent reverse transcription, so expressed TCRB transcripts were sequenced. For naive, central memory and regulatory T cell samples, reads averaged around 3.6 million. Clones were sequenced by immunoSEQ multiplex PCR, and TCRdb holds only the in-frame ones, with some missing. The data hold under 850,000 clones, with 13% observed a single time. Deletions cut 2 bases from V and 4 bases from J, with 9 bases between. Germline V gene lookup returns CDR1 SGDLS and CDR2 YYNGEE. The CDR3 covers 13 residues. General observations from the study: In the patient group, naive, central memory and Treg TCRB repertoires seemed more alike than in the healthy donor group. Across all four CD4+ subsets, people with type 1 diabetes showed modestly shorter TCRB CDR3s.

The sequenced material came from naive CD4+ T cells from blood. This TCR came from a man aged 18 to 29 with type 1 diabetes. V and J are TRBV9 and TRBJ1-2; no definite D call. The chain's CDR3 is CASSVSLVYGYTF. The DNA of the CDR3 is TGTGCCAGCAGCGTGTCCCTTGTCTATGGCTACACCTTC.